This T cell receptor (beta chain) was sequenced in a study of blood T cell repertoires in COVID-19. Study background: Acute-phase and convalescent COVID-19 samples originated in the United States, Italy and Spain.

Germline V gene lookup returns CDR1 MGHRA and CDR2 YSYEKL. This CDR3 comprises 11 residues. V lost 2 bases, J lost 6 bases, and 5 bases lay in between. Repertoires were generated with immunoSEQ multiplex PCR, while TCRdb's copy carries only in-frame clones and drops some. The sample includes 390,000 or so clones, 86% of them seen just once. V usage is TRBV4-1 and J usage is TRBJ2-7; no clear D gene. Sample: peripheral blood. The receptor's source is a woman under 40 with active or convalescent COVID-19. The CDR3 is CASSQIGEQYF. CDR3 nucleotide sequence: TGCGCCAGCAGCCAAATCGGCGAGCAGTACTTC.